The subject of this entry is one T cell receptor (beta chain). Its antigen is unknown. The repertoire was sequenced with immunoSEQ multiplex PCR; TCRdb's copy has only in-frame clones and lacks some. The data show 65,000 to 90,000 clones, about three quarters seen once. The sample is drawn from a study of T cells in localized non-small cell lung cancer. Study-level findings and limits: A denser population of T cells in blood accompanied longer overall survival. There was higher T cell clonality in uninvolved adjacent lung than in tumor, and it was highest there. Detection in adjacent lung was observed for a median 57 of the top 100 tumor clones. Sequence data derive from only one tumor region, so heterogeneity remains possible.

V was cut by 0 bases and J by 1 base, with 7 bases left in between. The CDR3 has 15 amino acids. Germline V gene data show CDR1 as SGDLS and CDR2 as YYNGEE. This receptor was taken from a man aged 40 to 75 with stage II squamous cell lung carcinoma. V and J are TRBV9 and TRBJ1-4, with no clear D. Sequences were derived from PBMCs, sampled before any cancer treatment. This CDR3 is CASSVGVQTNEKLFF. CDR3 sequence (DNA): TGTGCCAGCAGCGTAGGGGTCCAAACTAATGAAAAACTGTTTTTT.